These 29 T cell receptor beta chains originate from one sample sequenced in a study of T cell repertoires in aging, cancer and after chemotherapy. TRB rearrangements spanning V, D and J were amplified using mixed TRB-A/B primers. Each CDR3 protein is one row after TCRdb ran MiXCR on the multiplex PCR reads. Here the sample spans about 2,200 distinct CDR3 sequences, about a third being singletons. TCR beta rearrangements were amplified from peripheral blood genomic DNA. The source material was blood. These receptors all come from a human donor with a solid tumor.

The table lists this clonotype with a few counts. The germline gene is not matched at one end of the junction; a read error may be the cause. The gene calls are TRBV19 and TRBJ1-6; D remains ambiguous. The CDR3 runs 16 residues. Looked up from germline, CDR1 is LNHDA and CDR2 is SQIVND (reference sequence). Here the CDR3 reads CASSTKRQTYNSPLHF. For the CDR3, the DNA is TGTGCCAGTAGTACGAAGAGACAAACCTACAATTCACCCCTCCACTTT. The full variable domain, completed using reference TRBV19 and TRBJ1-6, is DGGITQSPKYLFRKEGQNVTLSCEQNLNHDAMYWYRQDPGQGLRLIYYSQIVNDFQKGDIAEGYSVSREKKESFPLTVTSAQKNPTAFYLCASSTKRQTYNSPLHFGNGTRLTVT.

This chain links TRBV20-1 with TRBJ2-5; 8 bases are a match to TRBD1. The germline gives CDR1 DFQATT, CDR2 SNEGSKA (reference sequence). The CDR3 totals 16 residues. Trimming at V came to 6 bases and at J to 1 base, leaving 13 bases not matched to a gene. DNA of the CDR3: TGCAGTGCGCCCGACAGGGGACGGGGCTCCCAAGAGACCCAGTACTTC. It yields the protein CSAPDRGRGSQETQYF.

The genes are TRBV20-1 and TRBJ1-4; 9 bases match TRBD1. Per the germline V gene, CDR1 is DFQATT and CDR2 is SNEGSKA (reference sequence). The V segment lost 5 bases and the J segment 10 bases; nucleotides outside the gene matches: 14. The CDR3 is 15 amino acids. Here the CDR3 reads CSAAINRGRTGKLFF. DNA for the CDR3: TGCAGTGCTGCAATTAACAGGGGGCGGACCGGAAAACTGTTTTTT.

J is TRBJ2-1 and V is TRBV5-1; the D is unclear. Between the trimmed V and J ends, which lost 4 bases and 7 bases, there was a span of 24 bases. Per germline, CDR1 SGHRS and CDR2 YFSETQ. CDR3 length: 17 amino acids. CDR3 bases: TGCGCCAGCAGCGACCATAGACGGTCGCCCCTCGGGAATGAGCAGTTCTTC. Encoded protein: CASSDHRRSPLGNEQFF.

This clonotype was detected a few times. This sequence joins TRBV5-1 and TRBJ2-1, with D hard to call. Trimming left V 5 bases short and J 6 bases short, with 15 bases between. The CDR3 has 14 amino acids. CDR1 SGHRS and CDR2 YFSETQ come from the germline V gene. DNA for the CDR3: TGCGCCAGCAGTCAAACAAATCCGGGCAATGAGCAGTTCTTC. It specifies CASSQTNPGNEQFF.

This clonotype is medium-sized in the sample. The genes are TRBV11-3 and TRBJ2-2; TRBD2 aligns across 16 bases. Trimming removed 5 bases from V and 2 bases from J; junction bases left unmatched: 5. Germline V gives CDR1 SGHNT, CDR2 YENEEA. The CDR3 length is 18 residues. The CDR3 DNA follows: TGTGCCAGCAGCGCGGGACTAGCGGGAGGGCCCAACACCGGGGAGCTGTTTTTT. This encodes CASSAGLAGGPNTGELFF.

V and J are TRBV5-5 and TRBJ2-2; the D is unclear. Per germline, CDR1 SGHKS and CDR2 YYEKEE (reference sequence). The CDR3 totals 15 residues. V was clipped by 1 base and J by 3 bases, with 10 bases between them. CDR3 DNA: TGTGCCAGCAGCTTGCGGGCGGCGGACACCGGGGAGCTGTTTTTT. Its protein product is CASSLRAADTGELFF.

This chain links TRBV20-1 with TRBJ2-7; tentative D call: TRBD1 (6 bases). V dropped 1 base and J dropped 3 bases, with 10 bases sitting between them. This CDR3 has 13 residues. Germline CDR1 DFQATT, CDR2 SNEGSKA (reference sequence). This CDR3 reads CSARGDTDYEQYF. CDR3 nucleotides: TGCAGTGCTAGAGGGGACACTGACTACGAGCAGTACTTC.

This clonotype was found a few times. The chain is built from TRBV6-6 and TRBJ2-4; possible D gene TRBD2, 6 bases. In germline, CDR1 is MNHNY, CDR2 SVGAGI (reference sequence). The CDR3 is made up of 15 amino acids. The germline V and J ends were trimmed by 2 bases and 3 bases, with 11 bases remaining between them. For the CDR3, the DNA is TGTGCCAGCAGTTACGCTCGGGGGTACAAAAACATTCAGTACTTC. Translating gives CASSYARGYKNIQYF.

The chain carries TRBV12-3 or TRBV12-4 and TRBJ1-4; 11 positions agree with TRBD1. The CDR3 has 15 amino acids. The V gene end was trimmed by 5 bases and the J gene end by 8 bases; junction bases not matched to a gene: 7. The CDR3 DNA follows: TGTGCCAGCAGTCTCGGACAGGGGGCTTGGGAAAAACTGTTTTTT. Its protein is CASSLGQGAWEKLFF.

This clonotype turned up a few times. The CDR3 sequence is CASSYSSGGANVLTF. The CDR3, as DNA: TGTGCCAGCAGTTACTCGTCCGGTGGGGCCAACGTCCTGACTTTC. V is TRBV6-5 and J is TRBJ2-6; D unresolved. The germline gives CDR1 MNHEY, CDR2 SVGAGI. The V and J ends lost 0 bases and 3 bases respectively, with 6 bases between them. The CDR3 consists of 15 residues.

This clonotype is medium-sized in the sample. This chain uses TRBV13 with TRBJ2-3, with D hard to call. Trimming stripped 6 bases from V and 0 bases from J, with 16 bases between. Per the germline V gene, CDR1 is PRHDT and CDR2 is FYEKMQ (reference sequence). CDR3 length: 16 amino acids. CDR3 nucleotide sequence: TGTGCCAGCAGTAACCCAAGTGGCGCCAGCACAGATACGCAGTATTTT. It codes for CASSNPSGASTDTQYF.

This clonotype has only a few counts. This chain links TRBV12-3 or TRBV12-4 with TRBJ2-7; tentative D call: TRBD2 (5 bases). The CDR3 spans 12 residues. V lost 4 bases to trimming and J lost 7 bases, with 11 bases between them. The CDR3 protein is CASSSSRREQYF. CDR3 in DNA: TGTGCCAGCAGTTCTTCACGGAGGGAGCAGTACTTC.

CDR3 protein: CASSYPSVNTGELFF. The CDR3 bases are TGTGCCAGCAGTTACCCTAGCGTGAACACCGGGGAGCTGTTTTTT. V gene TRBV6-2 or TRBV6-3 combines with J gene TRBJ2-2; TRBD2 might be the D (6 bases). Per germline, CDR1 MNHEY and CDR2 SVGEGT. The CDR3 contains 15 residues. The V and J ends lost 2 bases and 1 base respectively, with 8 bases between them.

The J gene is TRBJ1-5, the V gene TRBV6-1; 7 bases agree with TRBD1. The germline CDR1 and CDR2 sequences are MNHNS and SASEGT. With 8 bases clipped from V and 0 bases from J, the junction kept 7 bases outside the gene matches. CDR3 length equals 15 residues. The CDR3 protein is CASDVTGASNQPQHF. The CDR3 region has the DNA TGTGCCAGCGACGTCACAGGGGCTAGCAATCAGCCCCAGCATTTT.

The J gene is TRBJ2-1, the V gene TRBV15; no clear D. The CDR3 has 16 residues. Germline lookup yields CDR1 LNHNV and CDR2 YYDKDF (reference sequence). With 2 bases removed from V and 2 bases from J, the gap between germline ends came to 13 bases. In DNA, the CDR3 is TGTGCCACCAGCAGAACGGCCGGGTTGGCCTACAATGAGCAGTTCTTC. Translation: CATSRTAGLAYNEQFF.

This clonotype turned up a few times. The chain is built from TRBV6-5 and TRBJ2-6; D is possibly TRBD1 (6 bases). Per the germline V gene, CDR1 is MNHEY and CDR2 is SVGAGI. The germline V and J ends were trimmed by 6 bases and 2 bases, with 14 bases remaining between them. This CDR3 contains 16 residues. DNA of the CDR3: TGTGCCAGCAGCTCGGACAGCCAGCCTGGGGCCAACGTCCTGACTTTC. As protein: CASSSDSQPGANVLTF.

By frequency in the sample, this clonotype is medium-sized (0.01 to 0.1%). The chain is built from TRBV19 and TRBJ2-1; 16 bases map to TRBD2. In germline, CDR1 is LNHDA, CDR2 SQIVND (reference sequence). With 5 bases clipped from V and 15 bases from J, the junction kept 10 bases outside the gene matches. The CDR3 runs to 15 residues. The CDR3 reads CASSPPGTSGGDSFF. The CDR3 region has the DNA TGTGCCAGTAGTCCCCCCGGGACTAGCGGGGGGGACTCGTTCTTC. Complete variable domain (other parts from reference TRBV19 and TRBJ2-1): DGGITQSPKYLFRKEGQNVTLSCEQNLNHDAMYWYRQDPGQGLRLIYYSQIVNDFQKGDIAEGYSVSREKKESFPLTVTSAQKNPTAFYLCASSPPGTSGGDSFFGPGTRLTVL.

The J gene is TRBJ1-5, the V gene TRBV6-1; 11 positions match TRBD1. Per the germline V gene, CDR1 is MNHNS and CDR2 is SASEGT. The CDR3 totals 17 residues. V shed 4 bases, J shed 4 bases, and the junction held 9 bases outside the gene matches. The CDR3 region has the DNA TGTGCCAGCAGTGGGGTCGGACAGGGGGCGCAAAATCAGCCCCAGCATTTT. It yields the protein CASSGVGQGAQNQPQHF.

The chain is built from TRBV19 and TRBJ2-4, with 10 nucleotides matching TRBD2. Germline loops: CDR1 LNHDA, CDR2 SQIVND (reference sequence). J gave up 2 bases and V 6 bases, and 4 bases lay outside the gene matches. There are 15 residues in the CDR3. The CDR3 region is CASSVAGGTKNIQYF. The DNA for the CDR3 is TGTGCCAGTAGCGTAGCGGGAGGTACCAAAAACATTCAGTACTTC.

The J gene is TRBJ1-4, the V gene TRBV5-4; 9 nucleotides line up with TRBD1. The germline CDR1 and CDR2 sequences are SGHNT and YYREEE (reference sequence). The CDR3 extends over 15 amino acids. The V gene end was trimmed by 4 bases and the J gene end by 5 bases; junction bases not matched to a gene: 6. CDR3: CASSENRGLNEKLFF. CDR3 nucleotide sequence: TGTGCCAGCAGCGAGAACAGGGGGCTCAATGAAAAACTGTTTTTT.

The chain couples TRBV12-3 or TRBV12-4 to TRBJ2-4; possibly TRBD2 for D (5 bases). V lost 5 bases and J 0 bases, leaving 17 bases between the germline ends. The CDR3 totals 17 residues. CDR3: CASSPHRTPIAKNIQYF. In DNA, the CDR3 is TGTGCCAGCAGTCCGCATCGGACTCCGATAGCCAAAAACATTCAGTACTTC.

The chain has TRBV12-3 or TRBV12-4 and TRBJ1-1; TRBD1 matches at 7 bases. The CDR3 covers 15 residues. J lost 7 bases, V lost 6 bases, and 14 bases had no gene match. In nucleotides, the CDR3 is TGTGCCAGCAGGGGCGACAGGGAAATGAGGATTGAAGCTTTCTTT. Translated, it gives CASRGDREMRIEAFF.

The rearrangement links TRBV13 to TRBJ2-3; D call uncertain. The germline V gene encodes CDR1 PRHDT and CDR2 FYEKMQ (reference sequence). The V end was cut by 3 bases, the J end by 1 base, with 8 bases between. This CDR3 has 14 residues. The CDR3 is CASSLEKGTDTQYF. The CDR3 DNA follows: TGTGCCAGCAGCTTGGAGAAGGGCACAGATACGCAGTATTTT.

This clonotype is medium-sized by share. V gene TRBV18 combines with J gene TRBJ1-2; D might be TRBD1 (6 bases). V was trimmed by 3 bases and J by 2 bases, leaving 13 bases between them. Germline V gene lookup returns CDR1 KGHSH and CDR2 LQKENI. The CDR3 is 15 amino acids. CDR3 residues: CASSPRTDLNYGYTF. The CDR3, as DNA: TGTGCCAGCTCACCCCGGACAGATTTAAACTATGGCTACACCTTC.

The chain employs TRBV11-3 and TRBJ2-1; 7 nucleotides agree with TRBD2. Trimming at V came to 0 bases and at J to 4 bases, leaving 9 bases not matched to a gene. CDR3 length: 17 amino acids. Germline CDR1 is SGHNT and CDR2 is YENEEA. DNA for the CDR3: TGTGCCAGCAGCTTAGACCGCGGGGCTAGCGGATACAATGAGCAGTTCTTC. It yields the protein CASSLDRGASGYNEQFF.

This chain links TRBV12-3 or TRBV12-4 with TRBJ1-2, with D unresolved. The CDR3 is made up of 11 amino acids. Trimming left V 6 bases short and J 4 bases short, with 6 bases between. The DNA for the CDR3 is TGTGCCAGCAGGGCATTCTATGGCTACACCTTC. This codes for CASRAFYGYTF.

A few counts support this clonotype. This chain uses TRBV24-1 with TRBJ2-5; 9 nucleotides line up with TRBD1. Germline assignment: CDR1 KGHDR and CDR2 SFDVKD. This CDR3 comprises 15 residues. V trimming: 1 base; J trimming: 4 bases; junction bases outside the gene matches: 3. The CDR3 loop is CATSDLRGQGETQYF. The CDR3 region has the DNA TGTGCCACCAGTGATTTAAGGGGACAGGGAGAGACCCAGTACTTC.

The rearrangement links TRBV6-2 or TRBV6-3 to TRBJ2-7; D may match TRBD1 or TRBD2 (6 bases each). The germline V and J ends were trimmed by 2 bases and 5 bases, with 13 bases remaining between them. The CDR3 spans 14 residues. In germline, CDR1 is MNHEY, CDR2 SVGEGT. CDR3 sequence (DNA): TGTGCCAGCAGTTACGGTCGGGGGCGGAACGAGCAGTACTTC. The encoded protein is CASSYGRGRNEQYF.